The 11 T cell receptor beta chains presented below share a single source sample, sequenced in a study of blood T cells in healthy people across ages. It was with a sample-barcoded 5' primer and a J-beta primer mix that a second PCR of roughly 6 to 11 cycles was run. TCRdb reanalysed the 5' RACE reads using MiXCR and keeps one entry per CDR3 protein. The sample has some 1.5 million distinct CDR3 sequences, 35% to 45% seen once. Sequenced input: blood. The receptors come from a woman aged 18-29 years in good health.

The J gene is TRBJ2-7, the V gene TRBV27; 8 bases are shared with TRBD1. J gave up 6 bases and V 4 bases, and 5 bases lay outside the gene matches. Germline assignment: CDR1 MNHEY and CDR2 SMNVEV (reference sequence). This CDR3 has 13 residues. The CDR3 protein is CASSYRGNFEQYF. The CDR3 DNA reads TGTGCCAGCAGTTACAGGGGGAATTTCGAGCAGTACTTC.

In this sample, this clonotype turned up a few times. The V and J genes are TRBV12-3 or TRBV12-4 and TRBJ2-3; 11 bases agree with TRBD2. The J segment lost 1 base and the V segment lost 7 bases, leaving 13 bases of the junction unmatched. The CDR3 has 18 residues. CDR3 protein: CASKPLAGALFGTDTQYF. The DNA of the CDR3 is TGTGCCAGCAAGCCACTAGCGGGGGCCCTCTTCGGCACAGATACGCAGTATTTT.

This clonotype has a handful of counts. The chain couples TRBV28 to TRBJ1-5; D may be TRBD1 (5 bases). V lost 7 bases, J lost 0 bases, and 19 bases lay in between. The CDR3 has 17 amino acids. Germline lookup yields CDR1 MDHEN and CDR2 SYDVKM. The CDR3 nucleotides read TGTGCCAGCAACCTGCGCAGGGTAGAATATAGCAATCAGCCCCAGCATTTT. This encodes CASNLRRVEYSNQPQHF.

The CDR3 protein is CASIRDSASNEQFF. The CDR3 DNA sequence: TGTGCCAGTATCCGGGACAGTGCCTCCAATGAGCAGTTCTTC. The J gene is TRBJ2-1, the V gene TRBV2, with TRBD1 matching over 7 bases. V was pared by 9 bases and J by 6 bases, with 11 bases of the junction left unmatched. This CDR3 region has 14 residues. Germline V gene data show CDR1 as SNHLY and CDR2 as FYNNEI.

This clonotype appeared a few times. The V gene is TRBV30, the J gene TRBJ2-3, with D possibly TRBD1 on 5 matching bases. Trimming pared 2 bases from V and 6 bases from J, leaving 12 bases between. CDR1 is GTSNPN, CDR2 SVGIG, per germline (reference sequence). The CDR3 is made up of 13 amino acids. The CDR3, as DNA: TGTGCCTGGAGTTTGGGGCGCGCGGATACGCAGTATTTT. Protein sequence: CAWSLGRADTQYF.

Only a few counts were recorded for this clonotype. The V and J genes are TRBV20-1 and TRBJ1-5, with no clear D. The germline gives CDR1 DFQATT, CDR2 SNEGSKA (reference sequence). V lost 2 bases to trimming and J lost 4 bases, with 6 bases between them. This CDR3 is 12 amino acids long. This chain's CDR3 is CSARTRNQPQHF. CDR3 DNA sequence: TGCAGTGCTAGAACTAGAAATCAGCCCCAGCATTTT.

The chain joins TRBV3-1 to TRBJ2-1; unclear D gene. V was cut by 4 bases and J by 0 bases, with 10 bases left in between. CDR1 and CDR2 from the germline V gene are LGHDT and YNNKEL (reference sequence). The CDR3 has 15 residues. The CDR3 DNA reads as TGTGCCAGCAGCCCTGTACGCAGCTCCTACAATGAGCAGTTCTTC. This translates into CASSPVRSSYNEQFF.

This clonotype was seen repeatedly, ten times or more. This rearrangement joins TRBV7-2 to TRBJ2-1; D call uncertain. Germline CDR1 is SGHTA and CDR2 is FQGNSA. V was pared by 5 bases and J by 8 bases, with 13 bases between. The CDR3 runs 13 residues. The CDR3 protein is CASSDLVRHEQFF. Here the CDR3 DNA reads TGTGCCAGCAGCGACCTAGTTCGCCATGAGCAGTTCTTC.

The chain combines TRBV3-1 with TRBJ2-5; D unclear. The ends were cut back, 1 base at V and 2 bases at J, with 8 bases in the middle. Per the germline V gene, CDR1 is LGHDT and CDR2 is YNNKEL (reference sequence). This CDR3 is built from 14 residues. CDR3 DNA: TGTGCCAGCAGCCAAGCTCCTCTTCAAGAGACCCAGTACTTC. This codes for CASSQAPLQETQYF.

The CDR3 bases are TGCAGTGCTAGTGGACCTAACCCCAACCAAGAGACCCAGTACTTC. As protein: CSASGPNPNQETQYF. This chain connects TRBV20-1 to TRBJ2-5; D gene ambiguous. The CDR3 extends over 15 amino acids. CDR1 is DFQATT and CDR2 is SNEGSKA in the germline V gene (reference sequence). V was clipped by 3 bases and J by 0 bases, with 14 bases between them.

Details on this clonotype: At one end, the junction sequence differs from germline, possibly due to a read error. The gene calls are TRBV7-2 and TRBJ2-3, with 9 bases that match TRBD2. Germline V gene data show CDR1 as SGHTA and CDR2 as FQGNSA. The CDR3 is 12 amino acids. The CDR3 sequence is CACSFQREVQYF. The DNA for the CDR3 is TGTGCCTGCAGCTTTCAGCGGGAGGTGCAGTATTTT. The full variable domain, in which reference TRBV7-2 and TRBJ2-3 provide the parts outside the CDR3, is GAGVSQSPSNKVTEKGKDVELRCDPISGHTALYWYRQSLGQGLEFLIYFQGNSAPDKSGLPSDRFSAERTGGSVSTLTIQRTQQEDSAVYLCACSFQREVQYFGPGTRLTVL.